This entry concerns a single T cell receptor beta chain. This CDR3 is missing its conserved last phenylalanine or tryptophan, likely due to a read error. A modified ARM-PCR protocol with three rounds of nested PCR amplified TCRbeta. MiXCR, run by TCRdb on the multiplex PCR reads, gives a single entry per CDR3 protein. The sample lists under 150,000 distinct CDR3 sequences, approximately 70% occurring once. The record originates from a study of tumor and adjacent non-tumor tissue in lung cancer. This sample's RNA came from whole unsorted tissue. The sequence derives from a man aged 55 to 70 with small cell lung cancer. The sequenced sample consisted of lung tumor tissue.

As DNA, the CDR3 is TGTGCCAGCAGCTTTGGCGGTAGCACAGATACGCAGTATTAT. Translating it yields CASSFGGSTDTQYY. The genes are TRBV11-1 and TRBJ2-3; D remains unclear. The length of the CDR3 is 14 residues. The V gene lost 3 bases and the J gene lost 0 bases, with 7 bases spanning the gap. Germline V gene data show CDR1 as SGHAT and CDR2 as FQDESV (reference sequence).